The 2 T cell receptor beta chains reported below all come from one sample, sequenced in a study of beta chain features in type 1 diabetes. All of the isolated RNA was reverse transcribed, so expressed TCRB transcripts were sequenced. Sequencing used immunoSEQ multiplex PCR; TCRdb keeps in-frame clones, though not all of them. Among 300,000 to 350,000 clones listed, around 13% were seen once. The sequenced material came from central memory CD4+ T cells from blood. The receptors were gathered from a young man in good health.

This clone was counted many times. An end of the junction does not agree with germline; a read error may underlie this. CDR3 sequence (DNA): TGTGCCATCAGGGAGACAGGGGCGATATTCTTT. Residues: CAIRETGAIFF. The chain links TRBV10-3 to TRBJ2-3; 8 bases are shared with TRBD1. This CDR3 contains 11 residues. Germline values: CDR1 ENHRY, CDR2 SYGVKD.

This clone turned up a few times. The J gene is TRBJ2-7, the V gene TRBV6-9; no clear D. Germline V CDR1 and CDR2: MNHGY, SVAAGI. V was trimmed by 8 bases and J by 4 bases, leaving 21 bases between them. The CDR3 covers 15 residues. The CDR3 loop reads CASPISQPVEYEQYV. The DNA of the CDR3 is TGTGCCAGCCCTATCTCTCAACCGGTGGAATACGAGCAGTACGTC.